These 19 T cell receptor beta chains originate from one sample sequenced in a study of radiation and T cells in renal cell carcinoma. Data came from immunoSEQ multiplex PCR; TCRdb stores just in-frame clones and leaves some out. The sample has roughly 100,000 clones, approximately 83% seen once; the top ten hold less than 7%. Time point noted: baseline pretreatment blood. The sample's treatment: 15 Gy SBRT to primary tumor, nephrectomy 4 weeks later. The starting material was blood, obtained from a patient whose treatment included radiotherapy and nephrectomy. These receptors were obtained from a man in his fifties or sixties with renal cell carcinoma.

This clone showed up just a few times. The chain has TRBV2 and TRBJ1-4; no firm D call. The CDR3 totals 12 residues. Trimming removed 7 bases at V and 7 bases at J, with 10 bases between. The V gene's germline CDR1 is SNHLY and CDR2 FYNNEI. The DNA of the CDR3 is TGTGCCAGCACCCGATCGGCTGAAAAACTGTTTTTT. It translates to CASTRSAEKLFF. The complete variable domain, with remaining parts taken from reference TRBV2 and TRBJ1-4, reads EPEVTQTPSHQVTQMGQEVILRCVPISNHLYFYWYRQILGQKVEFLVSFYNNEISEKSEIFDDQFSVERPDGSNFTLKIRSTKLEDSAMYFCASTRSAEKLFFGSGTQLSVL.

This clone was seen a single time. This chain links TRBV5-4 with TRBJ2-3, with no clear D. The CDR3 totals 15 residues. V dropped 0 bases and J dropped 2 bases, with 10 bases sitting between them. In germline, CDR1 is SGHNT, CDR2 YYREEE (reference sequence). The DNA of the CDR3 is TGTGCCAGCAGCTTGGGAGGCGCCTTCACAGATACGCAGTATTTT. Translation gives CASSLGGAFTDTQYF. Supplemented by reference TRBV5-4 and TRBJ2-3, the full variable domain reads ETGVTQSPTHLIKTRGQQVTLRCSSQSGHNTVSWYQQALGQGPQFIFQYYREEENGRGNFPPRFSGLQFPNYSSELNVNALELDDSALYLCASSLGGAFTDTQYFGPGTRLTVL.

In nucleotides, the CDR3 is TGTGCCAGCAGTTTAACTAGCGGGAGTGGCAATGAGCAGTTCTTC. It translates to CASSLTSGSGNEQFF. This chain joins TRBV28 and TRBJ2-1, with 11 bases fitting TRBD2. CDR1 and CDR2 (germline): MDHEN, SYDVKM. Trimming cost V 2 bases and J 6 bases; bases outside gene matches: 3. The CDR3 is 15 residues long.

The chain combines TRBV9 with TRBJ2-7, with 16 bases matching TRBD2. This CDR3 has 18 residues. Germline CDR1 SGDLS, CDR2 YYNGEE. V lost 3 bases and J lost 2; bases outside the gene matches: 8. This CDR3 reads CASSAGLAGGLIAYEQYF. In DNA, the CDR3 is TGTGCCAGCAGCGCGGGACTAGCGGGAGGGCTTATCGCCTACGAGCAGTACTTC.

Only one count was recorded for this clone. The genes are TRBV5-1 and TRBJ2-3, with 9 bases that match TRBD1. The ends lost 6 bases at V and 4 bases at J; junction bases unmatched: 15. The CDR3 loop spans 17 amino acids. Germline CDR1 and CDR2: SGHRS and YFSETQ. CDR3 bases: TGCGCCAGCAACTTCCGGGGACAGGGACCTTCTGCAGATACGCAGTATTTT. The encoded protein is CASNFRGQGPSADTQYF.

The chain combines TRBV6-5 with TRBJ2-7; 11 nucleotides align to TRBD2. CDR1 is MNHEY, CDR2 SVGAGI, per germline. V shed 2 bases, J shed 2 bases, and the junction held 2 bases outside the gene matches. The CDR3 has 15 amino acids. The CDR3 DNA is TGTGCCAGCAGTTACAATAGCGGGAGGGCCTACGAGCAGTACTTC. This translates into CASSYNSGRAYEQYF.

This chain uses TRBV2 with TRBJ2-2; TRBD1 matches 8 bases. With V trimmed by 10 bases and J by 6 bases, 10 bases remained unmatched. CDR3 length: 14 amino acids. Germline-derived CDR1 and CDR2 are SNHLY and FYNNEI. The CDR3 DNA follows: TGTGCCACGCAGGGGGCCAGGGTGGCCGGGGAGCTGTTTTTT. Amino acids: CATQGARVAGELFF. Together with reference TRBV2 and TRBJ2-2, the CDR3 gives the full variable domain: EPEVTQTPSHQVTQMGQEVILRCVPISNHLYFYWYRQILGQKVEFLVSFYNNEISEKSEIFDDQFSVERPDGSNFTLKIRSTKLEDSAMYFCATQGARVAGELFFGEGSRLTVL.

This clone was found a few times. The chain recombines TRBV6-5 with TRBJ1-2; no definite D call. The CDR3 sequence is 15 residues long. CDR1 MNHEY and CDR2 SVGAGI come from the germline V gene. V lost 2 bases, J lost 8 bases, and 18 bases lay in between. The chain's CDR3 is CASSYRLGGRSGYTF. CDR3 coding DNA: TGTGCCAGCAGTTACAGGTTAGGAGGCAGAAGCGGCTACACCTTC.

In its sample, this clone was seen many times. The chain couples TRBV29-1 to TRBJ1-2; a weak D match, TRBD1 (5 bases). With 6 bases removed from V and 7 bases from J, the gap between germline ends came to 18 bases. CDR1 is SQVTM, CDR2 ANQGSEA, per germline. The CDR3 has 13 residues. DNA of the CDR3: TGCAGCGTCGGGGTGGACAATTTCGGTGGCTACACCTTC. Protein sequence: CSVGVDNFGGYTF. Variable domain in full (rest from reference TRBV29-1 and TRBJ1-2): SAVISQKPSRDICQRGTSLTIQCQVDSQVTMMFWYRQQPGQSLTLIATANQGSEATYESGFVIDKFPISRPNLTFSTLTVSNMSPEDSSIYLCSVGVDNFGGYTFGSGTRLTVV.

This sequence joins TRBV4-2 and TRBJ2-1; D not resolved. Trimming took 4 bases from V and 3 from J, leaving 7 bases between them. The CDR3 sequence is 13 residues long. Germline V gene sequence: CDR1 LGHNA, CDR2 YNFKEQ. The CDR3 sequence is CASSPNHYNEQFF. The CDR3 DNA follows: TGTGCCAGCAGCCCGAATCACTACAATGAGCAGTTCTTC.

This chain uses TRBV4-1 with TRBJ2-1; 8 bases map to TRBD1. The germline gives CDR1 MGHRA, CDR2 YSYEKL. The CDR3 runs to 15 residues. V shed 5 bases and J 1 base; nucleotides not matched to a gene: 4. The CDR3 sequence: CASSARQGSYNEQFF. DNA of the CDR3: TGCGCCAGCAGCGCGCGACAGGGGTCCTACAATGAGCAGTTCTTC.

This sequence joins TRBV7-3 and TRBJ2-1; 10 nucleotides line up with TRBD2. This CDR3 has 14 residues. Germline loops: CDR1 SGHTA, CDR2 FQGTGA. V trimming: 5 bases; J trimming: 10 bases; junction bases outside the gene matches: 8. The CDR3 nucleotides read TGTGCCAGCAGCCGACTAGCGGGTAGAAGGGAGCAGTTCTTC. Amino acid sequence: CASSRLAGRREQFF.

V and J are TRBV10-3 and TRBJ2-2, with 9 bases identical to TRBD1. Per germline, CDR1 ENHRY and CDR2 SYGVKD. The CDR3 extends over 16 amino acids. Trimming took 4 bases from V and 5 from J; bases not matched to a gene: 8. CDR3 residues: CAISAQGQGRTGELFF. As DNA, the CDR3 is TGTGCCATCAGTGCACAGGGACAGGGTAGGACCGGGGAGCTGTTTTTT.

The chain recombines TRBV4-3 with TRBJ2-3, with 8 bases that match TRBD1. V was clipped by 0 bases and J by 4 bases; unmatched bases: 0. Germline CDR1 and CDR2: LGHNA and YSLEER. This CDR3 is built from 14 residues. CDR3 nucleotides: TGCGCCAGCAGCCAAGACAGGGGGCCAGATACGCAGTATTTT. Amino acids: CASSQDRGPDTQYF.

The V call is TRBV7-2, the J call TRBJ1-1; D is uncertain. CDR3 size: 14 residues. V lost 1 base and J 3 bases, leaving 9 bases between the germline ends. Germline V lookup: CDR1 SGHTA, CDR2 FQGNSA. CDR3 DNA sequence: TGTGCCAGCAGCTTAGAGGGCAGGTACACTGAAGCTTTCTTT. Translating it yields CASSLEGRYTEAFF.

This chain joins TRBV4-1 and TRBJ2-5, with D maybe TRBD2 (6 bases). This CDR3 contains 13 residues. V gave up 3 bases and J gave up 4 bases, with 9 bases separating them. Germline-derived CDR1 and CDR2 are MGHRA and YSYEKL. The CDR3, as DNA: TGCGCCAGCAGCCAGTGGAGGGGAGAGACCCAGTACTTC. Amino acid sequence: CASSQWRGETQYF.

CDR3 nucleotides: TGTGCCAGCAGTTTACAGTGGGAGTCCGGGGAGCTGTTTTTT. Translating it yields CASSLQWESGELFF. The gene calls are TRBV28 and TRBJ2-2, with a tentative D call TRBD2 (5 bases). V was trimmed by 2 bases and J by 6 bases, leaving 10 bases between them. The germline gives CDR1 MDHEN, CDR2 SYDVKM. The CDR3 covers 14 residues.

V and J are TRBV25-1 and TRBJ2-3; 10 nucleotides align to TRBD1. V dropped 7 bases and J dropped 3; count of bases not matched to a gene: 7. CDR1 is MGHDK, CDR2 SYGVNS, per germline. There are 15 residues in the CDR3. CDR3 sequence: CASTRTGGITDTQYF. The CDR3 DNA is TGTGCCAGCACAAGGACAGGGGGGATAACAGATACGCAGTATTTT.

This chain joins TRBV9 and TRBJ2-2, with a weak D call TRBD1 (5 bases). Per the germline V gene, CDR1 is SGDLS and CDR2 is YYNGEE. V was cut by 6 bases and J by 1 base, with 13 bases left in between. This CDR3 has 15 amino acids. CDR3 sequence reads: CASKRVQGNTGELFF. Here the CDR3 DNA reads TGTGCCAGCAAGAGAGTCCAGGGGAACACCGGGGAGCTGTTTTTT.